This note documents a single TCR beta chain sequence. Antigen: not known. This sample stems from a study of response to subunit inactivated influenza vaccine. Per germline, CDR1 MNHEY and CDR2 SMNVEV (reference sequence). Losses at the gene ends were 5 bases for V and 5 bases for J; bases not matched to a gene: 11. CDR3 length: 18 residues. The study, taken as a whole, reports: Few new T cells, the authors suggested, are recruited by each seasonal influenza vaccination.

TCRdb reprocessed the RT-PCR reads via MiXCR and lists one record per CDR3 protein. The sample yields 400,000 to 650,000 distinct CDR3 sequences, approximately 7.2% seen once. This clonotype was obtained from a man aged 45-69 years who received an inactivated influenza vaccine. Material: PBMCs from blood, obtained around 25 months after vaccination. The rearrangement uses TRBV27 and TRBJ2-5; 16 bases are shared with TRBD2. CDR3 bases: TGTGCCAGCAGTCCTGGGACTAGCGGGAGGGTGGGTGTCGAGACCCAGTACTTC. This sequence encodes CASSPGTSGRVGVETQYF.